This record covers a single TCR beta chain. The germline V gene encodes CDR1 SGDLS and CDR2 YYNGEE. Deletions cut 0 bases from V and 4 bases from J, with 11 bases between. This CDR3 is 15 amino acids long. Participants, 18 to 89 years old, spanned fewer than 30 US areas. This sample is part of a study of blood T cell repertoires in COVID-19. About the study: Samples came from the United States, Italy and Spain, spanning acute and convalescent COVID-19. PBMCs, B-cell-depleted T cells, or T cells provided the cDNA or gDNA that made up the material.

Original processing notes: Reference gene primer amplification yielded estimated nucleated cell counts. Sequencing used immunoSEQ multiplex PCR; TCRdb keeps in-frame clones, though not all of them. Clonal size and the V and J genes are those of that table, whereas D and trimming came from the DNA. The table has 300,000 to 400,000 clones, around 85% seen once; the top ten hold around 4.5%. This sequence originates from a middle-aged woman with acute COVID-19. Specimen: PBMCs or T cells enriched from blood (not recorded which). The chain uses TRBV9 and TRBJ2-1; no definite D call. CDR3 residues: CASSVDSQLYNEQFF. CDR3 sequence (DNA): TGTGCCAGCAGCGTAGATTCTCAACTTTACAATGAGCAGTTCTTC.